The clone carrying this TCR beta chain was counted once. Its target is unknown. This record belongs to a study of cytotoxic CD8 clonotypes in ibrutinib-treated CLL. Regarding the study as a whole: Elevated clonality accompanied ibrutinib response, with a return toward baseline values at progression.

Cryopreserved PBMCs yielded roughly 2.1 micrograms of genomic DNA for TCR beta libraries. Germline-derived CDR1 and CDR2 are DFQATT and SNEGSKA (reference sequence). The CDR3 loop spans 11 amino acids. The V end lost 3 bases, the J end lost 2 bases, and 4 bases lay between the germline ends. Sequencing was designed to attain a depth spanning 1 in 200,000 to 1 in 1 million T cells. Sequenced by immunoSEQ multiplex PCR; TCRdb stores in-frame clones only, minus some. The table has about 300,000 clones, roughly 76% seen once. The source was PBMCs, collected at disease progression, from a patient treated with ibrutinib. The TCR sequence derives from a human donor with chronic lymphocytic leukemia. The J gene is TRBJ1-2, the V gene TRBV20-1; D gene uncertain. The DNA of the CDR3 is TGCAGTGCTAGGGACAACTATGGCTACACCTTC. Protein: CSARDNYGYTF.